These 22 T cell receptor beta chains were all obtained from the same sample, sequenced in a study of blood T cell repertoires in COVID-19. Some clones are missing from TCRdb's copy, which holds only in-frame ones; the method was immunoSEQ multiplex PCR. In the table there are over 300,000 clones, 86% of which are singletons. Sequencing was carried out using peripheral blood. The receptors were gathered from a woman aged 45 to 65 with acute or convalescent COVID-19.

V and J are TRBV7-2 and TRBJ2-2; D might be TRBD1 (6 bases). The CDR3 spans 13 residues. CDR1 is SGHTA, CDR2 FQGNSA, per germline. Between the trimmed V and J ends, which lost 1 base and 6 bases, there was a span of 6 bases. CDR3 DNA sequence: TGTGCCAGCAGCTTAGAGGGGGCCGGGGAGCTGTTTTTT. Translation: CASSLEGAGELFF.

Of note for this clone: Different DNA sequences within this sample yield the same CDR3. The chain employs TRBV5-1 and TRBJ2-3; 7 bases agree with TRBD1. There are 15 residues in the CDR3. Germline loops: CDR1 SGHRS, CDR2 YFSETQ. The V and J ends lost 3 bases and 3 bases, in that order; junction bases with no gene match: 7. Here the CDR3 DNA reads TGCGCCAGCAGCTCTGGACAGGTCGGAACAGATACGCAGTATTTT. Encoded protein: CASSSGQVGTDTQYF.

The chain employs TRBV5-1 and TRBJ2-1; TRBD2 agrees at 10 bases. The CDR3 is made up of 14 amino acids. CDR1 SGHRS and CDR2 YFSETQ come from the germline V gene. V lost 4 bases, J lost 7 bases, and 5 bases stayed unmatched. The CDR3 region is CASSGTTSGNEQFF. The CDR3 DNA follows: TGCGCCAGCAGCGGAACGACTAGCGGGAATGAGCAGTTCTTC.

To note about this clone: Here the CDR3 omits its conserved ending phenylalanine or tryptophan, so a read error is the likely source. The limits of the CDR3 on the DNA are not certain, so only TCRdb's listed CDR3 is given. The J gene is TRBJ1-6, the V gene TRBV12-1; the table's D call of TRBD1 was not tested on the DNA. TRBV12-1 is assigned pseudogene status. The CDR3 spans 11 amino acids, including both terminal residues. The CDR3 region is CASSYIGQGLG.

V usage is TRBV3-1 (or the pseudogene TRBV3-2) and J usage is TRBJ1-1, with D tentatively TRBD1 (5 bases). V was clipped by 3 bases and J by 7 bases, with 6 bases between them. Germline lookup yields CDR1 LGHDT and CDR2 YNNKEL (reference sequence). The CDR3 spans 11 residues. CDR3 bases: TGTGCCAGCAGCCAGGGGGGTGAAGCTTTCTTT. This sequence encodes CASSQGGEAFF.

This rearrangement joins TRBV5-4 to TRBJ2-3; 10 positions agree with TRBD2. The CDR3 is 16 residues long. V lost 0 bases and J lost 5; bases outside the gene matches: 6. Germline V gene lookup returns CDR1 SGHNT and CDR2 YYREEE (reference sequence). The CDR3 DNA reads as TGTGCCAGCAGCTTGGGGCTAGCGGGAGACCAAGATACGCAGTATTTT. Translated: CASSLGLAGDQDTQYF.

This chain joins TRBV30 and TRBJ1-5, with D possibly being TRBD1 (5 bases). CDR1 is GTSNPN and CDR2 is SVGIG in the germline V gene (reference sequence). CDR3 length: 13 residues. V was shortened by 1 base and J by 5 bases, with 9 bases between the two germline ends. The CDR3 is CAWSGQGDQPQHF. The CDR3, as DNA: TGTGCCTGGAGTGGGCAGGGTGATCAGCCCCAGCATTTT.

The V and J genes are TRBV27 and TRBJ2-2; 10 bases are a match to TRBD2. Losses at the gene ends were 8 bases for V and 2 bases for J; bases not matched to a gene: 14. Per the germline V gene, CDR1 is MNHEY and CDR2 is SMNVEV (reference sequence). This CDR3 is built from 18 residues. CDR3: CASGLWTSGRGNTGELFF. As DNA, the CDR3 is TGTGCCAGCGGACTCTGGACTAGCGGCCGGGGCAACACCGGGGAGCTGTTTTTT.

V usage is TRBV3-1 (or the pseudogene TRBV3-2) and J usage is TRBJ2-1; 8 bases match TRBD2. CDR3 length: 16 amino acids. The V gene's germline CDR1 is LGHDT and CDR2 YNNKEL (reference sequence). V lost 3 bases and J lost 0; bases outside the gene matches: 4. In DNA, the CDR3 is TGTGCCAGCAGCCACTTTAGCGGGACCTCCTACAATGAGCAGTTCTTC. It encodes CASSHFSGTSYNEQFF.

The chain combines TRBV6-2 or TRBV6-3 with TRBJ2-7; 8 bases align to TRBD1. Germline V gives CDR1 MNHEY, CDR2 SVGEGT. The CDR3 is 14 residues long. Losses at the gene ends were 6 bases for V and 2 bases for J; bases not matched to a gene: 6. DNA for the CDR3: TGTGCCAGCAGCAGGACAGGGATACCCTACGAGCAGTACTTC. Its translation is CASSRTGIPYEQYF.

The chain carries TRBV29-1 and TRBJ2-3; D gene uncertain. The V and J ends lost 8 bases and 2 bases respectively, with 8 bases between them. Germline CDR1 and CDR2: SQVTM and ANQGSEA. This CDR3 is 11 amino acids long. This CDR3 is CSSGPTDTQYF. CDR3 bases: TGCAGCTCAGGTCCCACAGATACGCAGTATTTT.

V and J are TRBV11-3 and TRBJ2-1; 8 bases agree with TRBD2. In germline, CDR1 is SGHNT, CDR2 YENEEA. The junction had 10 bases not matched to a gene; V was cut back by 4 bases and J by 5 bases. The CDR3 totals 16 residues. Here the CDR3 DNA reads TGTGCCAGCAGCTCCTCCGCGGGAGCGGGGGACAATGAGCAGTTCTTC. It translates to CASSSSAGAGDNEQFF.

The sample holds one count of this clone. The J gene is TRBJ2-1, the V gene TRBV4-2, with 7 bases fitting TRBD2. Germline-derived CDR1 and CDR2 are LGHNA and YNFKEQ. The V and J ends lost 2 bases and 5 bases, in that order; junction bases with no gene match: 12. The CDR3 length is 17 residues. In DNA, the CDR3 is TGTGCCAGCAGCCAACCCCTTCTGGCGGGAGAGCACAATGAGCAGTTCTTC. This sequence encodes CASSQPLLAGEHNEQFF.

DNA of the CDR3: TGTGCCACCAGTGTAGGCAGGGGGATTAATGAGCAGTTCTTC. It encodes CATSVGRGINEQFF. The chain combines TRBV24-1 with TRBJ2-1; 7 bases align to TRBD1. V lost 5 bases, J lost 7 bases, and 7 bases stayed unmatched. CDR1 and CDR2 (germline): KGHDR, SFDVKD. CDR3 length: 14 amino acids.

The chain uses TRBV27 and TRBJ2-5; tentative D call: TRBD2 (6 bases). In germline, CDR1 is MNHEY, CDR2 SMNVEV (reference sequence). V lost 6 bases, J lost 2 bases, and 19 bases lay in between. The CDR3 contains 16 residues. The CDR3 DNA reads TGTGCCAGCAGAAGGAGAGGAGGGTGGACGCAAGAGACCCAGTACTTC. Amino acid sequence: CASRRRGGWTQETQYF.

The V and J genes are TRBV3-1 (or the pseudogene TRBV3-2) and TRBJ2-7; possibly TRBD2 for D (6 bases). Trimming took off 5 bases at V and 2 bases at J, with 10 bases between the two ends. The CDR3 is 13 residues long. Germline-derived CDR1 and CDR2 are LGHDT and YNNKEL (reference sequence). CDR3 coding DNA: TGTGCCAGCAGCATGGGACTCCCCTACGAGCAGTACTTC. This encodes CASSMGLPYEQYF.

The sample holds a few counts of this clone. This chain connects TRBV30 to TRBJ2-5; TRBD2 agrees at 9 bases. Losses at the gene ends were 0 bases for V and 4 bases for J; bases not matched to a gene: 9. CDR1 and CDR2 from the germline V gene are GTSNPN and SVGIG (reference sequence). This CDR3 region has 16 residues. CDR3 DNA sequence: TGTGCCTGGAGTGTAATTGGCGGGAGGGCCAGAGAGACCCAGTACTTC. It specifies CAWSVIGGRARETQYF. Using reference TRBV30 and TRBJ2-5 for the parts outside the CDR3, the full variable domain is SQTIHQWPATLVQPVGSPLSLECTVEGTSNPNLYWYRQAAGRGLQLLFYSVGIGQISSEVPQNLSASRPQDRQFILSSKKLLLSDSGFYLCAWSVIGGRARETQYFGPGTRLLVL.

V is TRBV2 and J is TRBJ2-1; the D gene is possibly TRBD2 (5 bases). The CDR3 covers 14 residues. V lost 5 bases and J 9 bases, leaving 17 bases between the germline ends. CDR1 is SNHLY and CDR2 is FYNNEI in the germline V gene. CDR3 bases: TGTGCCAGCAGTCCCAGAGCCAGCGCGGGTGAGCAGTTCTTC. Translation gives CASSPRASAGEQFF.

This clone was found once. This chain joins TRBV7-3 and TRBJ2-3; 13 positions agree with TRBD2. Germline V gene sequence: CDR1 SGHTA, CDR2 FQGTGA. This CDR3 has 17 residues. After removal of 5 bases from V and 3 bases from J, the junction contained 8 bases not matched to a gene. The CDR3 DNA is TGTGCCAGCAGCCCATATACTAGCGGGAGGGGAACAGATACGCAGTATTTT. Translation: CASSPYTSGRGTDTQYF.

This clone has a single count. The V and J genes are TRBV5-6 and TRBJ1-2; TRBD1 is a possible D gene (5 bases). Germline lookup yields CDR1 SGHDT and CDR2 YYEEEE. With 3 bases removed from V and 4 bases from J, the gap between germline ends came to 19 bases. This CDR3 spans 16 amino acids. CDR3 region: CASSSYAGPLPYGYTF. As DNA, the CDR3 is TGTGCCAGCAGCTCCTATGCGGGGCCCTTACCCTATGGCTACACCTTC.

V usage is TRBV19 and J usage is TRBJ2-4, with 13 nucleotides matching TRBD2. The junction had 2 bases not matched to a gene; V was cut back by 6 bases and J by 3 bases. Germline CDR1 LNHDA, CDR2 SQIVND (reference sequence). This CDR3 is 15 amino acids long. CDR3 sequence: CASSGLAGDKNIQYF. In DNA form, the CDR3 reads TGTGCCAGTAGCGGACTAGCGGGAGACAAAAACATTCAGTACTTC.

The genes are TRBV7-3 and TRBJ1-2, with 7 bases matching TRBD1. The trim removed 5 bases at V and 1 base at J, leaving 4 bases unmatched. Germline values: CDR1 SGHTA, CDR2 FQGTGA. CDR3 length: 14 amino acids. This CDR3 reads CASSPDRDNYGYTF. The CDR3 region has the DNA TGTGCCAGCAGCCCCGACAGGGATAACTATGGCTACACCTTC.